What follows are 8 T cell receptor beta chains derived from one specimen sequenced in a study of T cells in localized non-small cell lung cancer. Using immunoSEQ multiplex PCR, the repertoire was profiled, and TCRdb retains in-frame clones only, with some absent. Of tens of thousands of clones listed, approximately 90% were seen once; the top ten hold approximately 6.9%. The input for sequencing was peripheral blood, taken before any cancer treatment. The receptors were sampled from a female donor of 60 years or more with stage I lung adenocarcinoma.

The chain joins TRBV18 to TRBJ1-5; D gene uncertain. This CDR3 region has 14 residues. CDR1 and CDR2 from the germline V gene are KGHSH and LQKENI. Deletions cut 6 bases from V and 0 bases from J, with 9 bases between. CDR3 nucleotides: TGTGCCAGCTCCAACGATTATAGCAATCAGCCCCAGCATTTT. Protein sequence: CASSNDYSNQPQHF. Complete variable domain (other parts from reference TRBV18 and TRBJ1-5): NAGVMQNPRHLVRRRGQEARLRCSPMKGHSHVYWYRQLPEEGLKFMVYLQKENIIDESGMPKERFSAEFPKEGPSILRIQQVVRGDSAAYFCASSNDYSNQPQHFGDGTRLSIL.

In the case of this clone: The junction differs from germline at one of its ends, possibly a read error. The gene calls are TRBV5-1 and TRBJ2-5; D unclear. This CDR3 is 12 amino acids long. The germline V gene encodes CDR1 SGHRS and CDR2 YFSETQ. The CDR3, as DNA: TGCGCCAGCAGCCCTTATCAAGGGACCCAGTACTTC. It codes for CASSPYQGTQYF.

This clone was detected only once. The chain uses TRBV5-1 and TRBJ1-6; weak D call: TRBD1 (5 bases). This CDR3 region has 17 residues. Germline CDR1 reads SGHRS; CDR2 reads YFSETQ. Between the trimmed V and J ends, which lost 0 bases and 6 bases, there was a span of 16 bases. The CDR3 sequence is CASSLERAGISNSPLHF. CDR3 DNA: TGCGCCAGCAGCTTGGAGAGGGCAGGGATAAGTAATTCACCCCTCCACTTT.

The V call is TRBV2, the J call TRBJ1-5, with D perhaps TRBD1 (5 bases). This CDR3 has 16 amino acids. Germline V CDR1 and CDR2: SNHLY, FYNNEI. Trimming cost V 6 bases and J 0 bases, with 15 bases left between them. The CDR3 coding sequence is TGTGCCAGCAGAGCCGTTGGGGGGATTAGCAATCAGCCCCAGCATTTT. Amino acids: CASRAVGGISNQPQHF.

With respect to this clone: The junction departs from the called germline gene at one end, perhaps through a read error. The V gene is TRBV29-1, the J gene TRBJ1-2; D uncertain. In germline, CDR1 is SQVTM, CDR2 ANQGSEA. CDR3 length equals 12 residues. The CDR3 loop is CSVEGLNYGYTF. CDR3 DNA: TGCAGCGTGGAAGGATTAAACTATGGCTACACCTTC. Full variable domain (rest looked up from reference TRBV29-1 and TRBJ1-2): SAVISQKPSRDICQRGTSLTIQCQVDSQVTMMFWYRQQPGQSLTLIATANQGSEATYESGFVIDKFPISRPNLTFSTLTVSNMSPEDSSIYLCSVEGLNYGYTFGSGTRLTVV.

This sequence joins TRBV4-1 and TRBJ2-1, with 10 bases identical to TRBD1. CDR1 and CDR2 (germline): MGHRA, YSYEKL. The J segment lost 7 bases and the V segment lost 4 bases, leaving 10 bases of the junction unmatched. This CDR3 contains 16 residues. The CDR3 DNA is TGCGCCAGCAGCCTACTCGACAGGGGGCTCGTGAATGAGCAGTTCTTC. Protein: CASSLLDRGLVNEQFF.

The chain combines TRBV5-6 with TRBJ1-1, with D perhaps TRBD1 (6 bases). Germline assignment: CDR1 SGHDT and CDR2 YYEEEE. This CDR3 has 16 residues. V was pared by 0 bases and J by 11 bases, with 23 bases between. Here the CDR3 reads CASSLEVGPGPQGAFF. The CDR3 DNA sequence: TGTGCCAGCAGCTTGGAAGTGGGTCCCGGGCCCCAGGGGGCTTTCTTT.

The chain recombines TRBV5-4 with TRBJ1-1; D is perhaps TRBD1 (5 bases). V was shortened by 3 bases and J by 10 bases, with 19 bases between the two germline ends. CDR1 is SGHNT and CDR2 is YYREEE in the germline V gene (reference sequence). CDR3 length equals 14 residues. In DNA form, the CDR3 reads TGTGCCAGCAGCTCTACAACAGGTATTCTCGGAGCTTTCTTT. Its protein is CASSSTTGILGAFF. The whole variable domain, filled in from reference TRBV5-4 and TRBJ1-1, reads ETGVTQSPTHLIKTRGQQVTLRCSSQSGHNTVSWYQQALGQGPQFIFQYYREEENGRGNFPPRFSGLQFPNYSSELNVNALELDDSALYLCASSSTTGILGAFFGQGTRLTVV.